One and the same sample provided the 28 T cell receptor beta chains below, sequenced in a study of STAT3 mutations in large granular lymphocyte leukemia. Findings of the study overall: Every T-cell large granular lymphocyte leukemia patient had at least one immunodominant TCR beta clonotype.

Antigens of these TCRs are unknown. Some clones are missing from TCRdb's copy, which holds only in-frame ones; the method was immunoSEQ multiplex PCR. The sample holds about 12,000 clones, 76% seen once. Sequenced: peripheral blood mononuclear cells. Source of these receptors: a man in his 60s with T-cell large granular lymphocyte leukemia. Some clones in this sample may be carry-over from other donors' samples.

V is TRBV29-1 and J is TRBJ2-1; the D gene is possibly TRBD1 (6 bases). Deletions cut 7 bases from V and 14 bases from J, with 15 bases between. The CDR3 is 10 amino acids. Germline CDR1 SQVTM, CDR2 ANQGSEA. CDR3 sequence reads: CSAGVEGEFF. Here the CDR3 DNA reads TGCAGCGCTGGGGTAGAGGGGGAGTTCTTC.

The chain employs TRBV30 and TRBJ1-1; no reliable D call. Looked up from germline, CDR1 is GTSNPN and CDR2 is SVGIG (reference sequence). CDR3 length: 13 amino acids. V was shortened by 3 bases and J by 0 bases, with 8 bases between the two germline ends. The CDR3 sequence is CAWRGGLNTEAFF. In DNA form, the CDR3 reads TGTGCCTGGAGGGGTGGTTTGAACACTGAAGCTTTCTTT.

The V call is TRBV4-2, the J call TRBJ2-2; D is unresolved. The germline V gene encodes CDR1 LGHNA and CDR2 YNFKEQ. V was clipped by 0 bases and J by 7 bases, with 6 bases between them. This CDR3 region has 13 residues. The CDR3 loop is CASSQDERGELFF. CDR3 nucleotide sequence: TGTGCCAGCAGCCAAGACGAACGCGGGGAGCTGTTTTTT.

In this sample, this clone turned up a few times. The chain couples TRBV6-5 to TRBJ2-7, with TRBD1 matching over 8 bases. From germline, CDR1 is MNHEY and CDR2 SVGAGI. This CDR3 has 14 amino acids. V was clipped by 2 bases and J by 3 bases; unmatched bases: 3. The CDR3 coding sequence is TGTGCCAGCAGTTACACCGGGACAGGCTACGAGCAGTACTTC. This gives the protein CASSYTGTGYEQYF.

The CDR3 here is CASKTPGQGSAEAFF. In DNA form, the CDR3 reads TGTGCCAGCAAAACACCGGGACAGGGATCGGCTGAAGCTTTCTTT. V gene TRBV28 combines with J gene TRBJ1-1, with 9 bases lining up with TRBD1. Germline CDR1 and CDR2: MDHEN and SYDVKM. Trimming removed 7 bases from V and 6 bases from J; junction bases left unmatched: 12. The CDR3 loop spans 15 amino acids.

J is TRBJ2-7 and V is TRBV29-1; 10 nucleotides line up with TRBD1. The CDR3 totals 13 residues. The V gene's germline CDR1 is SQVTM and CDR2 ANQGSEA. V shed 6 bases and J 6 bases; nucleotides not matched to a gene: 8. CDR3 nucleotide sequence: TGCAGCGTATCCGACAGGGGGCAAGGCGAGCAGTACTTC. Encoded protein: CSVSDRGQGEQYF.

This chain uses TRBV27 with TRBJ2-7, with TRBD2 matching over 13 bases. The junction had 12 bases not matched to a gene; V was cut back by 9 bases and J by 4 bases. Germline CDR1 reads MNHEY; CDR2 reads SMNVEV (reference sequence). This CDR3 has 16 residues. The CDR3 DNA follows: TGTGCCAGTTGGGGACTAGCGGGACATTCTAGGTACGAGCAGTACTTC. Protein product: CASWGLAGHSRYEQYF.

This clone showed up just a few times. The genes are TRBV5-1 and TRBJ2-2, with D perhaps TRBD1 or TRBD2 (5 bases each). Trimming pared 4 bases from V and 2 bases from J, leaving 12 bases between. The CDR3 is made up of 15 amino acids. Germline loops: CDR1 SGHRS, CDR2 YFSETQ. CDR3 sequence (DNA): TGCGCCAGCAGCCCGGGGACCCTAAACACCGGGGAGCTGTTTTTT. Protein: CASSPGTLNTGELFF.

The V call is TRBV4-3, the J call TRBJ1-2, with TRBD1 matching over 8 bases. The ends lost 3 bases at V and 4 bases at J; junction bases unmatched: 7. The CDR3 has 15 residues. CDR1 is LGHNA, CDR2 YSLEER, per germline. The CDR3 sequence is CASSHNRGAGYGYTF. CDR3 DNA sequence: TGCGCCAGCAGCCACAACAGGGGGGCTGGCTATGGCTACACCTTC.

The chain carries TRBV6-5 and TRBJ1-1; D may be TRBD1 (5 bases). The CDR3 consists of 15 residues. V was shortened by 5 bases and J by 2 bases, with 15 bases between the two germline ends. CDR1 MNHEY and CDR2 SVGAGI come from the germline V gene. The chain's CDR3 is CASSPPGAKNTEAFF. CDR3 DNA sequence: TGTGCCAGCAGTCCCCCCGGGGCCAAAAACACTGAAGCTTTCTTT.

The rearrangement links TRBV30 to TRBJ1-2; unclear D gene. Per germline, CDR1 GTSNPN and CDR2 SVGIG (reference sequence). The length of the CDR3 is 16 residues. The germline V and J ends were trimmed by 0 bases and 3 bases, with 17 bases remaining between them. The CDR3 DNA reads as TGTGCCTGGAGTGTCCAGAGCGCCGTAGAGTACTATGGCTACACCTTC. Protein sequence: CAWSVQSAVEYYGYTF. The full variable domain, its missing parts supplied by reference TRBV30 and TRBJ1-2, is SQTIHQWPATLVQPVGSPLSLECTVEGTSNPNLYWYRQAAGRGLQLLFYSVGIGQISSEVPQNLSASRPQDRQFILSSKKLLLSDSGFYLCAWSVQSAVEYYGYTFGSGTRLTVV.

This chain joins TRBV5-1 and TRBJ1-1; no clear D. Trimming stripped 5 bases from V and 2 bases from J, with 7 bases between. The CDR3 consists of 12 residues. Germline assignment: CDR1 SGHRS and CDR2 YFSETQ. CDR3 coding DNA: TGCGCCAGCAGTCAGGTTAACACTGAAGCTTTCTTT. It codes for CASSQVNTEAFF. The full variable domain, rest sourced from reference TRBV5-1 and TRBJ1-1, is KAGVTQTPRYLIKTRGQQVTLSCSPISGHRSVSWYQQTPGQGLQFLFEYFSETQRNKGNFPGRFSGRQFSNSRSEMNVSTLELGDSALYLCASSQVNTEAFFGQGTRLTVV.

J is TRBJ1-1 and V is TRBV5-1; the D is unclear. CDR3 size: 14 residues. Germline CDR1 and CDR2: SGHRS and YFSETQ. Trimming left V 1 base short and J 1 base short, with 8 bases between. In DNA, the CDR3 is TGCGCCAGCAGCTTGTACGGGTCGAACACTGAAGCTTTCTTT. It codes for CASSLYGSNTEAFF.

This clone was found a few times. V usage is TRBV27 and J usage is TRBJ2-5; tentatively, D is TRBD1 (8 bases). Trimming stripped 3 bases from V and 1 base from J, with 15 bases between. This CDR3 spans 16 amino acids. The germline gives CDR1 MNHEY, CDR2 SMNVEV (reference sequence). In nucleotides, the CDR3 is TGTGCCAGCAGTTTGGAACAGGGGGGGGCCCAAGAGACCCAGTACTTC. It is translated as CASSLEQGGAQETQYF.

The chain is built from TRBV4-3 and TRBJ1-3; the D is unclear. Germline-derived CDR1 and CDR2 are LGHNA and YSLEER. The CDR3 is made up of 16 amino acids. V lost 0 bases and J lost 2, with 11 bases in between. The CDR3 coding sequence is TGCGCCAGCAGCCAAGAGGGAGGAAGAGCTGGAAACACCATATATTTT. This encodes CASSQEGGRAGNTIYF.

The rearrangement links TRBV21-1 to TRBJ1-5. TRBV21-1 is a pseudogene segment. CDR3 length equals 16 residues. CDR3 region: CASSKAHRGSNQPQHF. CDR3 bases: TGTGCCAGCAGCAAAGCGCATCGGGGAAGCAATCAGCCCCAGCATTTT.

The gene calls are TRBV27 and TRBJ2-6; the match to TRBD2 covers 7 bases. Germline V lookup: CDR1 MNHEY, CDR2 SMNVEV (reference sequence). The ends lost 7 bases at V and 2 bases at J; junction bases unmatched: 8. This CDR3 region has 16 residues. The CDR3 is CASTNIGGAGANVLTF. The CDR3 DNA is TGTGCCAGCACCAATATTGGGGGGGCTGGGGCCAACGTCCTGACTTTC.

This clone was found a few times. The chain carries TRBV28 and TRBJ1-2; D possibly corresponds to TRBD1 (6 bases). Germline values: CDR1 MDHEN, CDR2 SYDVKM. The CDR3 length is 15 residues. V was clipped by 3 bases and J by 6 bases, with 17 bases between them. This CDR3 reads CASSLGTLGGHGYTF. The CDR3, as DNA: TGTGCCAGCAGTTTGGGGACTCTTGGGGGCCATGGCTACACCTTC.

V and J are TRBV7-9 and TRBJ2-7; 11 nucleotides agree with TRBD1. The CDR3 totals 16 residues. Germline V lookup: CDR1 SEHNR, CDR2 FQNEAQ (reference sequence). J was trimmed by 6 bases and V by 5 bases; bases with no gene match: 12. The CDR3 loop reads CASSPADRGRPGEQYF. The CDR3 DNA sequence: TGTGCCAGCAGCCCAGCGGACAGGGGGCGCCCTGGCGAGCAGTACTTC.

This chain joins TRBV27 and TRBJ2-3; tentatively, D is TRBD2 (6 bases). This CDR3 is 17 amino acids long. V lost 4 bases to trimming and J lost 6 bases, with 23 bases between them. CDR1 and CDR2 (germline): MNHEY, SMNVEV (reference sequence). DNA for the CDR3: TGTGCCAGCAGTTCTCAACGGGAGCCCTCAACTATGGATACGCAGTATTTT. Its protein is CASSSQREPSTMDTQYF.

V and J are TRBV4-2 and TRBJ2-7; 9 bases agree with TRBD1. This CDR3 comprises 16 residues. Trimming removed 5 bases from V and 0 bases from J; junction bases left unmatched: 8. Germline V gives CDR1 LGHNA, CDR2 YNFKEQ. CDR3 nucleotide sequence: TGTGCCAGCAGCGCGACCTCGGGACAGGGCTCCTACGAGCAGTACTTC. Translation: CASSATSGQGSYEQYF.

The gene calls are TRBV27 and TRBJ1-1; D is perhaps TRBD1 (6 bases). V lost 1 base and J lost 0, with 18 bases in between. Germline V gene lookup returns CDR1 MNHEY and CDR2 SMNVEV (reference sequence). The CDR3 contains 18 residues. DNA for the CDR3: TGTGCCAGCAGTTTATGGGGGCAGGGTCTTGCGCTGAACACTGAAGCTTTCTTT. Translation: CASSLWGQGLALNTEAFF.

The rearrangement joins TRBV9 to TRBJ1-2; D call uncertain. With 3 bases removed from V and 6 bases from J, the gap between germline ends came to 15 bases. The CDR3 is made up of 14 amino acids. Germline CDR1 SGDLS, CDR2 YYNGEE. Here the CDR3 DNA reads TGTGCCAGCAGCGATAATGACGGAGTACATGGCTACACCTTC. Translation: CASSDNDGVHGYTF.

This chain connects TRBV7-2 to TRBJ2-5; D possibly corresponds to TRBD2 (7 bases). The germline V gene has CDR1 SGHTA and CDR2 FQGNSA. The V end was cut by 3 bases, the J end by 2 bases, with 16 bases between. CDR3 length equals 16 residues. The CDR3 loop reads CASSLGGRGGQETQYF. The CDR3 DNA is TGTGCCAGCAGCTTGGGTGGGAGGGGGGGTCAAGAGACCCAGTACTTC.

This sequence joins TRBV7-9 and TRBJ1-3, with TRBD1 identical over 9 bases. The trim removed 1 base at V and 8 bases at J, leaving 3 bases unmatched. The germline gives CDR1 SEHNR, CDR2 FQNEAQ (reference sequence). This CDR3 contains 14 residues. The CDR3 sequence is CASSLEGQGDTIYF. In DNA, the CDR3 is TGTGCCAGCAGCTTAGAGGGACAGGGAGACACCATATATTTT.

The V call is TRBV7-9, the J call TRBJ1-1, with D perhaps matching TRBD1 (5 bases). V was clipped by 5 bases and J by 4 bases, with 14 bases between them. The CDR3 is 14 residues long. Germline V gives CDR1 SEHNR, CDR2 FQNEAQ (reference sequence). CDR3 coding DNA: TGTGCCAGCAGCCCTTCAGGGTCGGGCACTGAAGCTTTCTTT. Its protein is CASSPSGSGTEAFF.

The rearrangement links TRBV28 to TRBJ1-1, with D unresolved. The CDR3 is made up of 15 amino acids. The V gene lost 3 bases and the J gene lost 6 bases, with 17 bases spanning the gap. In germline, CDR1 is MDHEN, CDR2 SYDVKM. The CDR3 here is CASSLKQVSYPEAFF. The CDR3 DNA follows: TGTGCCAGCAGTTTGAAGCAGGTTAGTTACCCTGAAGCTTTCTTT.

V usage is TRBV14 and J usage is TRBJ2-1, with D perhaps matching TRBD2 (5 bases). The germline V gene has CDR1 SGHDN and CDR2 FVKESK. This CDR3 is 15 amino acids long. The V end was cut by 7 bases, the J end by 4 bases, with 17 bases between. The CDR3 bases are TGTGCCAGCACTCAGGTTGCGGGCCTATACAATGAGCAGTTCTTC. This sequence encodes CASTQVAGLYNEQFF.